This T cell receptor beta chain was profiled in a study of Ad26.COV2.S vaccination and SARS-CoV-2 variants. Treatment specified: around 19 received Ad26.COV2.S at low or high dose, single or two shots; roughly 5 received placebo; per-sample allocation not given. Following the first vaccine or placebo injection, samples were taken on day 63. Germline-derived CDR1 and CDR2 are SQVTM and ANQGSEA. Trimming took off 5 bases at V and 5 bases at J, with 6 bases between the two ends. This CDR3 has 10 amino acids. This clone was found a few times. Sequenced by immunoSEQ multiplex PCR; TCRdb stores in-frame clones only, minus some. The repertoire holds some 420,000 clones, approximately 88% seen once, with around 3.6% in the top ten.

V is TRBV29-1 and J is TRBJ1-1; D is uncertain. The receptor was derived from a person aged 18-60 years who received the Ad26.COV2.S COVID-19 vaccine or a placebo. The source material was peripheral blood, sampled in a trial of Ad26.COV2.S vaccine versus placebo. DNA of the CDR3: TGCAGCGTTTCTGGAACTGAAGCTTTCTTT. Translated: CSVSGTEAFF.